This TCR beta chain was documented in a study of cytomegalovirus exposure and HLA in healthy donors. The V and J ends lost 2 bases and 5 bases, in that order; junction bases with no gene match: 5. The CDR3 length is 17 residues. Per germline, CDR1 MNHNS and CDR2 SASEGT. PCR used 60 Vbeta primers and 13 Jbeta primers. Repertoires were generated with immunoSEQ multiplex PCR, while TCRdb's copy carries only in-frame clones and drops some. The data contain over 85,000 clones, 75% to 90% of them seen just once; the ten biggest clones take up 2% to 3%. The chain combines TRBV6-1 with TRBJ2-2, with 13 bases matching TRBD2. The TCR was taken from a man in his forties in good health and CMV-seronegative. Specimen: PBMCs. The CDR3 DNA reads as TGTGCCAGCAGTGAATACGAGACTAGCGGGGGGACCGGGGAGCTGTTTTTT. Amino acid sequence: CASSEYETSGGTGELFF.